This TCR beta chain was captured in a study of cytomegalovirus exposure and HLA in healthy donors. PCR was performed using 60 Vbeta and 13 Jbeta primers. Using immunoSEQ multiplex PCR, the repertoire was profiled, and TCRdb retains in-frame clones only, with some absent. The repertoire includes about 170,000 clones, approximately 84% of them detected once, and about 4.4% sits in the top ten. This CDR3 region has 17 residues. J lost 0 bases, V lost 5 bases, and 7 bases had no gene match. The germline CDR1 and CDR2 sequences are SGHTA and FQGTGA. The chain couples TRBV7-3 to TRBJ2-3; 11 nucleotides line up with TRBD2. The receptor comes from a woman aged 50 to 60 in good health and CMV-seropositive. Sequencing used PBMCs. The CDR3 coding sequence is TGTGCCAGCAGCACTGGACTAGCGGGCCTCAGCACAGATACGCAGTATTTT. Protein product: CASSTGLAGLSTDTQYF.